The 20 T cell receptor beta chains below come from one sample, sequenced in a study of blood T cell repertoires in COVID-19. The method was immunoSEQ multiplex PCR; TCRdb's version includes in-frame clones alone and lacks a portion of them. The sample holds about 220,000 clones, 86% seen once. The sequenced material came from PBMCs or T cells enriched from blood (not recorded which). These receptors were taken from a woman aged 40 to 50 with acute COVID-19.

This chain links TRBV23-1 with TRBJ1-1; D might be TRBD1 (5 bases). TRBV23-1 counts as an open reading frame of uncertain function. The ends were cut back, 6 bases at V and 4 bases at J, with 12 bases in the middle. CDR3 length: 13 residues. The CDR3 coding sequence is TGCGCCAGCAGAGGGGTCTCGCCCACTGAAGCTTTCTTT. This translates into CASRGVSPTEAFF.

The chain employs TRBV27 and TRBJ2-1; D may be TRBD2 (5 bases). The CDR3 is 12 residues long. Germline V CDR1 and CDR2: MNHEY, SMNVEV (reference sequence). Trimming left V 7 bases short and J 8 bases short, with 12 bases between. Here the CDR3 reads CASNLQEDEQFF. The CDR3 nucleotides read TGTGCCAGCAATCTTCAGGAGGATGAGCAGTTCTTC.

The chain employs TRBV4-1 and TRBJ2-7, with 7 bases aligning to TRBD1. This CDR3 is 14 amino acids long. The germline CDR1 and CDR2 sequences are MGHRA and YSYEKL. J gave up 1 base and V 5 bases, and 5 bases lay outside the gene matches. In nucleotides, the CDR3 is TGCGCCAGCAGCACCATGACAGGGTCCTACGAGCAGTACGTC. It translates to CASSTMTGSYEQYV.

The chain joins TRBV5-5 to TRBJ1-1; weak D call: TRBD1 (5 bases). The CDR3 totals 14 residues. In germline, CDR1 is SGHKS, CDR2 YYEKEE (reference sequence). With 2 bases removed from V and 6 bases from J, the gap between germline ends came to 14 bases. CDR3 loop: CASSFGVSGAEAFF. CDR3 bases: TGTGCCAGCAGCTTCGGAGTCTCGGGGGCTGAAGCTTTCTTT.

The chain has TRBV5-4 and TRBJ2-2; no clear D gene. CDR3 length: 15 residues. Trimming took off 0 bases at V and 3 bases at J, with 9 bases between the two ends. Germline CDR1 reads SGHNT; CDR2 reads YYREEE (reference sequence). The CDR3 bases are TGTGCCAGCAGCTTGGCCGGGTGGTACACCGGGGAGCTGTTTTTT. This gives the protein CASSLAGWYTGELFF.

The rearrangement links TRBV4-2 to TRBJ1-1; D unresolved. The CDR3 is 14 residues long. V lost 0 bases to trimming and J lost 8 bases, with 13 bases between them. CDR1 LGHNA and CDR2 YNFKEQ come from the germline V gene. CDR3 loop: CASSQDSWQREAFF. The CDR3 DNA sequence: TGTGCCAGCAGCCAAGATAGCTGGCAGAGGGAAGCTTTCTTT.

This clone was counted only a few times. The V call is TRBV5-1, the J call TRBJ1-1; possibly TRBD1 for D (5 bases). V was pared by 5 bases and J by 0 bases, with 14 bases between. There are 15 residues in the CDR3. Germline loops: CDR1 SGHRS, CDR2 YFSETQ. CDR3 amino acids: CASSPAGGMNTEAFF. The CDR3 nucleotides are TGCGCCAGCAGTCCTGCTGGGGGGATGAACACTGAAGCTTTCTTT.

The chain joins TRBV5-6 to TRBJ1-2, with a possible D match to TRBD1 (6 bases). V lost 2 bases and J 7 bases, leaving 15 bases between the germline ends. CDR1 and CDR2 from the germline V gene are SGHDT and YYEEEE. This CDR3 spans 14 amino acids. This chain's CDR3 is CASSLQDRAGGYTF. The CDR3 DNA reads TGTGCCAGCAGCTTACAGGACAGAGCAGGTGGCTACACCTTC.

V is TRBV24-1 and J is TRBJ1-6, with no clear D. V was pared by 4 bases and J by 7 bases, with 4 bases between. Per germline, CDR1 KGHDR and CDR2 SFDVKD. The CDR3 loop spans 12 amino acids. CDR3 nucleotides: TGTGCCACCAGTGACCCGAATTCACCCCTCCACTTT. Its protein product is CATSDPNSPLHF.

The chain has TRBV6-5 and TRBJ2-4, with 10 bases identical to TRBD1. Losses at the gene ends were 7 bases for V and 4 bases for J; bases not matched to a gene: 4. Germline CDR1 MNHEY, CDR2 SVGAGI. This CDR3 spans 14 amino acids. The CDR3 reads CASIGQGVKNIQYF. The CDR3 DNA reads TGTGCCAGCATTGGACAGGGGGTTAAAAACATTCAGTACTTC.

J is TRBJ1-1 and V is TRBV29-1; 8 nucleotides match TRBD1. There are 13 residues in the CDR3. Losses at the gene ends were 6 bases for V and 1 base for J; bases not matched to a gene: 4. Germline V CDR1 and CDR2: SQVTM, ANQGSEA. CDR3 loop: CSVGTGENTEAFF. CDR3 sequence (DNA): TGCAGCGTCGGGACAGGAGAGAACACTGAAGCTTTCTTT.

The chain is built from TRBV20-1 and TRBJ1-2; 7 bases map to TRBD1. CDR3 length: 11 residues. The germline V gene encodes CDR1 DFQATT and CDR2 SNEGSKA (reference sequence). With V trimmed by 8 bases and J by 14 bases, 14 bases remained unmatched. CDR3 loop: CSPGRQGNGTF. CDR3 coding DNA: TGCAGTCCAGGAAGACAGGGAAACGGGACCTTC.

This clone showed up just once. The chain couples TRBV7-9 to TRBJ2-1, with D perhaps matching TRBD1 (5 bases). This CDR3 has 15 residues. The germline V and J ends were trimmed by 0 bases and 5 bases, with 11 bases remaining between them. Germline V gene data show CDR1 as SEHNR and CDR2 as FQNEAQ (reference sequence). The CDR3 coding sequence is TGTGCCAGCAGCTTAGCCGACTGGGGCAACAATGAGCAGTTCTTC. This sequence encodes CASSLADWGNNEQFF.

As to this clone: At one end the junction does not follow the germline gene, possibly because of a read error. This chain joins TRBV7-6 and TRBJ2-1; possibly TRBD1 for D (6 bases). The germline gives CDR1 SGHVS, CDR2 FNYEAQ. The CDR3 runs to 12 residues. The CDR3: CASTETRGTAVF. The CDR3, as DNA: TGTGCCAGCACCGAAACAAGGGGGACGGCCGTCTTC.

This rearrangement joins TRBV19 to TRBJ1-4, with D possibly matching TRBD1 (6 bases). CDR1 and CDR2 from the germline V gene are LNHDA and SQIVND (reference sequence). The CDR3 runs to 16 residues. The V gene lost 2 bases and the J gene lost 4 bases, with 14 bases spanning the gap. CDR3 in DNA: TGTGCCAGTAGTATACTCCGACAGGTGGATAATGAAAAACTGTTTTTT. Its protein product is CASSILRQVDNEKLFF. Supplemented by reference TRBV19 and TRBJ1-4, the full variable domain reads DGGITQSPKYLFRKEGQNVTLSCEQNLNHDAMYWYRQDPGQGLRLIYYSQIVNDFQKGDIAEGYSVSREKKESFPLTVTSAQKNPTAFYLCASSILRQVDNEKLFFGSGTQLSVL.

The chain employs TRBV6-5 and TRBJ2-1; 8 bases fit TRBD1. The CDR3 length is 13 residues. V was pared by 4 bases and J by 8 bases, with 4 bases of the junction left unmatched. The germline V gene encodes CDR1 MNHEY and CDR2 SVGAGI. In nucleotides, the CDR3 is TGTGCCAGCAGTTTTTCAGGGGGCCATGAGCAGTTCTTC. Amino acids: CASSFSGGHEQFF.

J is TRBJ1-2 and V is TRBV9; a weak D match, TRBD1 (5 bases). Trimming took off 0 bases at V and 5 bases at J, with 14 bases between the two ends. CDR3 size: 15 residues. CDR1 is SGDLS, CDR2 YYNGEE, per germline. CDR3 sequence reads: CASSVEIGAGYGYTF. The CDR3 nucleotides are TGTGCCAGCAGCGTAGAAATTGGGGCGGGATATGGCTACACCTTC.

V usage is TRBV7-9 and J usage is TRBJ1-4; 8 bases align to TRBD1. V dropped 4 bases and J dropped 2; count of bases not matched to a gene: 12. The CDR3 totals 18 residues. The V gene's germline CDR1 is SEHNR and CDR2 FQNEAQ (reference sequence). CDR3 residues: CASSSPPDRVYTNEKLFF. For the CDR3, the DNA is TGTGCCAGCAGCTCCCCCCCGGACAGGGTTTATACTAATGAAAAACTGTTTTTT.

CDR3: CASSIRENLATGELFF. CDR3 nucleotide sequence: TGTGCCAGCAGCATTCGCGAGAACCTAGCGACCGGGGAGCTGTTTTTT. The chain joins TRBV7-8 to TRBJ2-2, with a weak D call TRBD2 (6 bases). V shed 5 bases and J shed 5 bases, with 18 bases lying between them. The CDR3 has 16 amino acids. Germline CDR1 SGHVS, CDR2 FQNEAQ.

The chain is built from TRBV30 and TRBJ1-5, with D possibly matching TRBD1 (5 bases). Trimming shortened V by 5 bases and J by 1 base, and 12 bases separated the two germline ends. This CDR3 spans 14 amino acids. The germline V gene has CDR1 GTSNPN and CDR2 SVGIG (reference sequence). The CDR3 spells CAWSPGRSNQPQHF. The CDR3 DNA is TGTGCCTGGTCCCCAGGGCGGAGCAATCAGCCCCAGCATTTT. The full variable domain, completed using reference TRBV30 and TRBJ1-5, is SQTIHQWPATLVQPVGSPLSLECTVEGTSNPNLYWYRQAAGRGLQLLFYSVGIGQISSEVPQNLSASRPQDRQFILSSKKLLLSDSGFYLCAWSPGRSNQPQHFGDGTRLSIL.